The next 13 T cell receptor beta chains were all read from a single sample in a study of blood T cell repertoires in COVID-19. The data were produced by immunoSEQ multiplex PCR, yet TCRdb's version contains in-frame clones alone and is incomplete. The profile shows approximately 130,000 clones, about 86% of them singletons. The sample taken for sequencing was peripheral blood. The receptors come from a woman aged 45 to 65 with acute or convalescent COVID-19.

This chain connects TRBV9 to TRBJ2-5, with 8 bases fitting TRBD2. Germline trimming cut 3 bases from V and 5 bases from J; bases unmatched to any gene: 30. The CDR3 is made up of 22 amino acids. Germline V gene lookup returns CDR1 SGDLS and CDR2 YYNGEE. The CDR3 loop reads CASSATKGAASLSAGGGETQYF. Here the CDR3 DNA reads TGTGCCAGCAGCGCCACGAAAGGAGCGGCCAGCCTCTCCGCGGGGGGAGGGGAGACCCAGTACTTC.

CDR3 DNA: TGTGCCAGCAGGGACGGGGGAACGGAGACCCAGTACTTC. Residues: CASRDGGTETQYF. This chain connects TRBV6-5 to TRBJ2-5; possible D gene TRBD2, 6 bases. The CDR3 spans 13 residues. Trimming took 6 bases from V and 5 from J, leaving 13 bases between them. Germline CDR1 is MNHEY and CDR2 is SVGAGI.

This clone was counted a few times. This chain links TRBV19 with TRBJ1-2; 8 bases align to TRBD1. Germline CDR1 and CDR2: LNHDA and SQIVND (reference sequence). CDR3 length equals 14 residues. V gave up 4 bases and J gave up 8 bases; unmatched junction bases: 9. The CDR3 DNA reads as TGTGCCAGTAGTAGTCATCAGGGGGCGGGAGGCTACACCTTC. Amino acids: CASSSHQGAGGYTF.

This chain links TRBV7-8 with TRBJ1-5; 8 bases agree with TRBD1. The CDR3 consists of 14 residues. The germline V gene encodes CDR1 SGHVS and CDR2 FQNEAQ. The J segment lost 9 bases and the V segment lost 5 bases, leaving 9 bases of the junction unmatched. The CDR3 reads CASSQGQDGRPQHF. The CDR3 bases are TGTGCCAGCAGCCAGGGACAGGATGGTCGGCCCCAGCATTTT.

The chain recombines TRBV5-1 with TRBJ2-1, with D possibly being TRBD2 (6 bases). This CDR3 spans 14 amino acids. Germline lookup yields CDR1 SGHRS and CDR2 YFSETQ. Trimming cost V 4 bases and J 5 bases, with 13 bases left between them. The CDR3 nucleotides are TGCGCCAGCAGCAGCGGGCGGGCCAACAATGAGCAGTTCTTC. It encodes CASSSGRANNEQFF. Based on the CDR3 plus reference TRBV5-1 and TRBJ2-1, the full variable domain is KAGVTQTPRYLIKTRGQQVTLSCSPISGHRSVSWYQQTPGQGLQFLFEYFSETQRNKGNFPGRFSGRQFSNSRSEMNVSTLELGDSALYLCASSSGRANNEQFFGPGTRLTVL.

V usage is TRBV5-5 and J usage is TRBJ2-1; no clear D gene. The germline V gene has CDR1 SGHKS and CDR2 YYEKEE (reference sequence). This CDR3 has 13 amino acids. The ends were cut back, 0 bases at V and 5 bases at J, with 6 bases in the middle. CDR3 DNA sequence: TGTGCCAGCAGCTTGGTAACGGACAATGAGCAGTTCTTC. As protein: CASSLVTDNEQFF.

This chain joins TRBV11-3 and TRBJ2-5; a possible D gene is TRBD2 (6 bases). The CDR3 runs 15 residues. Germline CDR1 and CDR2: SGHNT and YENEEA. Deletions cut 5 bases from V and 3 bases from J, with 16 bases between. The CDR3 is CASSPWGSGKETQYF. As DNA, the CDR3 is TGTGCCAGCAGCCCGTGGGGTAGCGGAAAAGAGACCCAGTACTTC.

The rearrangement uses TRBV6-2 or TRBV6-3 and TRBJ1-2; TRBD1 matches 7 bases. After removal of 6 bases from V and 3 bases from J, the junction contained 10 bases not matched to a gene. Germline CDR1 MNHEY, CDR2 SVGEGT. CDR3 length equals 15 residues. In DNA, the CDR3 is TGTGCCAGCAGCCCGACAGGGAGCGCATACTATGGCTACACCTTC. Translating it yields CASSPTGSAYYGYTF.

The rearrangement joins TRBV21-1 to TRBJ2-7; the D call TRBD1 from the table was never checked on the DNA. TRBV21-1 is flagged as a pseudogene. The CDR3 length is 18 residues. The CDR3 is CASSKRFKWDRGFYEQYF. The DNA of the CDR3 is TGTGCCAGCAGCAAACGGTTCAAGTGGGACAGGGGCTTCTACGAGCAGTACTTC.

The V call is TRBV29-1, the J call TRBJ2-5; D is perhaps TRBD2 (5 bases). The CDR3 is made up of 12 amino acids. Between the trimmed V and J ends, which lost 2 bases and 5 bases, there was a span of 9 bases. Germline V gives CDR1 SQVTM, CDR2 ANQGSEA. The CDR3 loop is CSVESPGETQYF. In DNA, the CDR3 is TGCAGCGTTGAATCTCCGGGGGAGACCCAGTACTTC. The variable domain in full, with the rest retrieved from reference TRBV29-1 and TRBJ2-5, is SAVISQKPSRDICQRGTSLTIQCQVDSQVTMMFWYRQQPGQSLTLIATANQGSEATYESGFVIDKFPISRPNLTFSTLTVSNMSPEDSSIYLCSVESPGETQYFGPGTRLLVL.

The CDR3 coding sequence is TGCGCCAGCAGCTTGGTTGCCTTGACAGGGTGGGAGACCCAGTACTTC. It yields the protein CASSLVALTGWETQYF. The rearrangement joins TRBV5-1 to TRBJ2-5, with 7 bases identical to TRBD1. The length of the CDR3 is 16 residues. Germline V lookup: CDR1 SGHRS, CDR2 YFSETQ. Trimming at V came to 0 bases and at J to 5 bases, leaving 10 bases not matched to a gene.

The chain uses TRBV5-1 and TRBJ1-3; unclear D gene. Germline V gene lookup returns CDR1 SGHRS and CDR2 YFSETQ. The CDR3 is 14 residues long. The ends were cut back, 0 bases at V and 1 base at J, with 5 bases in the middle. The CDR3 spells CASSLDTSGNTIYF. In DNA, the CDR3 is TGCGCCAGCAGCTTGGACACGTCTGGAAACACCATATATTTT.

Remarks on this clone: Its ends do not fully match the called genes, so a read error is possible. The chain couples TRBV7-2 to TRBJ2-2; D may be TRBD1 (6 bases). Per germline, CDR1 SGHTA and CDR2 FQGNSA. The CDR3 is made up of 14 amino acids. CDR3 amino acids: CASSLGRLQGGLFF. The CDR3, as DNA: TGTGCCAGCAGCTTAGGGCGCCTACAAGGGGGGCTGTTTTTT.